The entry below gives a single T cell receptor (beta chain) sequence along with its context. The entry originates in a study of T cells in Graves' hyperthyroidism and ophthalmopathy. V was pared by 6 bases and J by 0 bases, with 13 bases between. This CDR3 spans 15 amino acids. The germline V gene encodes CDR1 MNHNS and CDR2 SASEGT. There were TCR beta CDR3 regions amplified from RNA transcripts. The TCR CDR3 first-round RT-PCR relied on the HTBI primer set. TCRdb itself ran the multiplex PCR reads through MiXCR, one entry per CDR3 protein. The repertoire holds 300,000 to 450,000 distinct CDR3 sequences, with under 15% as singletons. For the diagnoses, clinical symptoms, serum thyroxine and TRAb, thyroid ultrasound and orbital computed tomography were used. Approximately 9.3 ml of fresh peripheral blood supplied the PBMCs.

The clonotype originates from a woman in her 30s with Graves' hyperthyroidism. The chain has TRBV6-1 and TRBJ2-3; D possibly matches TRBD1 or TRBD2 (5 bases each). Sequenced sample: blood. The CDR3 DNA reads as TGTGCCAGCAGCTCCGGGACGGTTAGCACAGATACGCAGTATTTT. The encoded protein is CASSSGTVSTDTQYF.